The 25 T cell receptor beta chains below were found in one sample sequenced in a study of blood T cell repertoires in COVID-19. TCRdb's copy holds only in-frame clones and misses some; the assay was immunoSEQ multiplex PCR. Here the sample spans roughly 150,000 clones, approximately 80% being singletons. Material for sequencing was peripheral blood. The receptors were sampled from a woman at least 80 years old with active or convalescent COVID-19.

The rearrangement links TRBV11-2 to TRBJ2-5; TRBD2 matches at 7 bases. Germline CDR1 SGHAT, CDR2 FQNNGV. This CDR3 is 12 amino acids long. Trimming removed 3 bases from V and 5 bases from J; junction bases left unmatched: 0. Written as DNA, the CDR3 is TGTGCCAGCAGCTTCGGGGGGGAGACCCAGTACTTC. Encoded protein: CASSFGGETQYF.

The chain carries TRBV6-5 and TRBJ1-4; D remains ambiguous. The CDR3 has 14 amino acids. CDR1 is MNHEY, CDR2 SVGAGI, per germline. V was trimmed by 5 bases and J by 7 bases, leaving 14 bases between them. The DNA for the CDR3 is TGTGCCAGCAGTCGCGGGGTGGTCGGTGAAAAACTGTTTTTT. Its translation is CASSRGVVGEKLFF.

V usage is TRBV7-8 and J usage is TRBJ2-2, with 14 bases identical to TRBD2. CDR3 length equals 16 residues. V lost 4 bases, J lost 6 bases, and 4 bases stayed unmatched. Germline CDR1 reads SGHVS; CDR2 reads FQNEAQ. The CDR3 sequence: CASSSGLAGGAGELFF. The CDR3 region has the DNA TGTGCCAGCAGCTCTGGACTAGCGGGGGGAGCCGGGGAGCTGTTTTTT.

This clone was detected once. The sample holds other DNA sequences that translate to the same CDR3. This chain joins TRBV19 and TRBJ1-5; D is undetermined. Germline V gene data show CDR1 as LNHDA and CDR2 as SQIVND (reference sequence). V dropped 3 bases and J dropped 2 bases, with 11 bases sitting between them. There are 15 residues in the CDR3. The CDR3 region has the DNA TGTGCCAGTAGTATTGTGGCGGGAGGCAATCAGCCCCAGCATTTT. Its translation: CASSIVAGGNQPQHF.

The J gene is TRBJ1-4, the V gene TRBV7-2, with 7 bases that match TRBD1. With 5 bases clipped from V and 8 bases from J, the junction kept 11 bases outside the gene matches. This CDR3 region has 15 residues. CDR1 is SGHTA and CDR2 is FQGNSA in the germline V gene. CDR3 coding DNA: TGTGCCAGCAGCCCTTGGACAGGAGCGAAGGAAAAACTGTTTTTT. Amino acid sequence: CASSPWTGAKEKLFF.

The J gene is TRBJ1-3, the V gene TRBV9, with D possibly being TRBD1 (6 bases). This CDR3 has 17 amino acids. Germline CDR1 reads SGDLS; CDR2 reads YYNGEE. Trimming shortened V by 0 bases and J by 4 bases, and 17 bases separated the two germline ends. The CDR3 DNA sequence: TGTGCCAGCAGCGTAGCTGCCGGACAGAATCGAGGAAACACCATATATTTT. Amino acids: CASSVAAGQNRGNTIYF.

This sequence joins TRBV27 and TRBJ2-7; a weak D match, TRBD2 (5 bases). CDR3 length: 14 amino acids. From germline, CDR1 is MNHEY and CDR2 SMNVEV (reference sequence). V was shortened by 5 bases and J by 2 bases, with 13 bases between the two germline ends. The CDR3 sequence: CASSRRGLAYEQYF. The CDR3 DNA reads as TGTGCCAGCAGTCGTCGTGGACTGGCCTACGAGCAGTACTTC.

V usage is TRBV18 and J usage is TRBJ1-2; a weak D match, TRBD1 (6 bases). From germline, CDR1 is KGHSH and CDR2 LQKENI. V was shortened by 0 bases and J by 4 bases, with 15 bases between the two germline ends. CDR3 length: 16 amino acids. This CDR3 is CASSPPVRGTPYGYTF. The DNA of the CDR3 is TGTGCCAGCTCACCACCAGTCAGGGGAACCCCCTATGGCTACACCTTC.

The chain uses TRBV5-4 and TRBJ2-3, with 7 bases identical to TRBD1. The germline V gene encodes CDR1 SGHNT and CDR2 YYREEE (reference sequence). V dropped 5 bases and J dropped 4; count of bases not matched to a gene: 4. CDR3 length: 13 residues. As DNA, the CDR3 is TGTGCCAGCAGTCGACAGGGTTCAGATACGCAGTATTTT. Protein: CASSRQGSDTQYF. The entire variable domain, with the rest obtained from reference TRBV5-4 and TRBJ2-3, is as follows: ETGVTQSPTHLIKTRGQQVTLRCSSQSGHNTVSWYQQALGQGPQFIFQYYREEENGRGNFPPRFSGLQFPNYSSELNVNALELDDSALYLCASSRQGSDTQYFGPGTRLTVL.

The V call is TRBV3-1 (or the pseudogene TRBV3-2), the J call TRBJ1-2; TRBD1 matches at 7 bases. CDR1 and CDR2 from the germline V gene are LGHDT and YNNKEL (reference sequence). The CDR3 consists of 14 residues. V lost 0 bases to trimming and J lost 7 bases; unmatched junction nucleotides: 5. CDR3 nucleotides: TGTGCCAGCAGCCAAGAGGGGACAGCGGGTGGCTACACCTTC. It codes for CASSQEGTAGGYTF.

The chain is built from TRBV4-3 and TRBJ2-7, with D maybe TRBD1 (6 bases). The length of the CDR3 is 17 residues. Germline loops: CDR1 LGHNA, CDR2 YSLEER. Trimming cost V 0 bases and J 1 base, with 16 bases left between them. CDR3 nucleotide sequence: TGCGCCAGCAGCCAAGATGCGTTTGAGACAGGTTCCTACGAGCAGTACTTC. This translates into CASSQDAFETGSYEQYF.

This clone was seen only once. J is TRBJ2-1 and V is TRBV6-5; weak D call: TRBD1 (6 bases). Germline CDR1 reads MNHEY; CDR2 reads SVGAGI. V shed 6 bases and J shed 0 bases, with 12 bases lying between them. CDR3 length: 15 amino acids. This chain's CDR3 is CASRFRGNSYNEQFF. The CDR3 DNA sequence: TGTGCCAGCAGATTTAGGGGGAACTCCTACAATGAGCAGTTCTTC.

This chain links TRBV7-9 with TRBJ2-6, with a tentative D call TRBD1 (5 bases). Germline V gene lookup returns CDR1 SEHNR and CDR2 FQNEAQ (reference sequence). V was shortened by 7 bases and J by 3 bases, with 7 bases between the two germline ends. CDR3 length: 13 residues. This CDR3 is CASKGFGANVLTF. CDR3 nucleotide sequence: TGTGCCAGCAAGGGGTTTGGGGCCAACGTCCTGACTTTC.

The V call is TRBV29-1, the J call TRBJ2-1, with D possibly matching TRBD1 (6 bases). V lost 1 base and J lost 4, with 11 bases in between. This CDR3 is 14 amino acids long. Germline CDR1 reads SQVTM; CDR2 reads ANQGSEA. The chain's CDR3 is CSVEGTGIYNEQFF. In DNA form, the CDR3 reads TGCAGCGTTGAAGGTACAGGGATTTACAATGAGCAGTTCTTC.

CDR3 nucleotide sequence: TGTGCCAGCAGTTTCCAGGGGCCCTACGAGCAGTACTTC. Amino acids: CASSFQGPYEQYF. This chain connects TRBV12-3 or TRBV12-4 to TRBJ2-7, with D perhaps matching TRBD1 (6 bases). The V end lost 3 bases, the J end lost 2 bases, and 8 bases lay between the germline ends. The CDR3 spans 13 residues.

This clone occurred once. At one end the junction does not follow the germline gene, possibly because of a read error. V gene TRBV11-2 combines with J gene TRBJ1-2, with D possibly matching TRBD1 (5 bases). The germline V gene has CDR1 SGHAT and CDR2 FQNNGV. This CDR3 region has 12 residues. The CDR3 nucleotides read TGTGCCAGCAGCCCCGGGGGAGGAGGGTCATTCTTC. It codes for CASSPGGGGSFF.

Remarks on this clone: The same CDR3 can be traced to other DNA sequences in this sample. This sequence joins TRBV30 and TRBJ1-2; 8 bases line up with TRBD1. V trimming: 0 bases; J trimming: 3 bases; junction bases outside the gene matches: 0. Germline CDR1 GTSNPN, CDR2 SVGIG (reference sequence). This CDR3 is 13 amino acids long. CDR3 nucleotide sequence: TGTGCCTGGAGTGTACAGGGGGACTATGGCTACACCTTC. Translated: CAWSVQGDYGYTF. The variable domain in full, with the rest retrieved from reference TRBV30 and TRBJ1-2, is SQTIHQWPATLVQPVGSPLSLECTVEGTSNPNLYWYRQAAGRGLQLLFYSVGIGQISSEVPQNLSASRPQDRQFILSSKKLLLSDSGFYLCAWSVQGDYGYTFGSGTRLTVV.

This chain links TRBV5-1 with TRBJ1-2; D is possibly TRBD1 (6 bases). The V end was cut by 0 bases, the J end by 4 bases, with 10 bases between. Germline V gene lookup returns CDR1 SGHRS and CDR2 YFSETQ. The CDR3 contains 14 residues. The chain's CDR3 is CASSLGGQSYGYTF. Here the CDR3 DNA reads TGCGCCAGCAGCTTGGGAGGACAGAGCTATGGCTACACCTTC.

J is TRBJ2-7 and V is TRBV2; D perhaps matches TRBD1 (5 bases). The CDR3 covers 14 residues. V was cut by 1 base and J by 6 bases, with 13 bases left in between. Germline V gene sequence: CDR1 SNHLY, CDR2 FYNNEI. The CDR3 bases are TGTGCCAGCAGTGAAGTACAGGTCTTCGCCGAGCAGTACTTC. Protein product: CASSEVQVFAEQYF. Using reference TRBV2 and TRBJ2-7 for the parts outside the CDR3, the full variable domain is EPEVTQTPSHQVTQMGQEVILRCVPISNHLYFYWYRQILGQKVEFLVSFYNNEISEKSEIFDDQFSVERPDGSNFTLKIRSTKLEDSAMYFCASSEVQVFAEQYFGPGTRLTVT.

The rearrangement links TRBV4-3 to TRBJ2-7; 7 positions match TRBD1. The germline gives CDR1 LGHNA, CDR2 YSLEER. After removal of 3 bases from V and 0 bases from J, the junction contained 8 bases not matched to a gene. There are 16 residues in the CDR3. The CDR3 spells CASSHLGGQSSYEQYF. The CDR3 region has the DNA TGCGCCAGCAGCCACCTTGGGGGACAGAGCTCCTACGAGCAGTACTTC.

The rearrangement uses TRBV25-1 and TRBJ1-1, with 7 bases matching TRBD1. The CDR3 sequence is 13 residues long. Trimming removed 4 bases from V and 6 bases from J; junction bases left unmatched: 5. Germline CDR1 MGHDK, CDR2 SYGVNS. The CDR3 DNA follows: TGTGCCAGCAGTGGAGACAGGGCCCCTGAAGCTTTCTTT. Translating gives CASSGDRAPEAFF.

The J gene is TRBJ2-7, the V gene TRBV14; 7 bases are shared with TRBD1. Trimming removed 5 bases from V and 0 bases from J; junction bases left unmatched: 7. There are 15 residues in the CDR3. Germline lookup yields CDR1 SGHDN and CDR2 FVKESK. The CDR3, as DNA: TGTGCCAGCAGCAAGACAGGGATGGGCTCCTACGAGCAGTACTTC. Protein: CASSKTGMGSYEQYF.

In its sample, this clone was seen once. DNA of the CDR3: TGCGCCAGCAGCCAAGAGACAGGGATGAACACTGAAGCTTTCTTT. Translated: CASSQETGMNTEAFF. The rearrangement links TRBV4-3 to TRBJ1-1; TRBD1 matches at 7 bases. Germline V lookup: CDR1 LGHNA, CDR2 YSLEER. CDR3 length: 15 amino acids. Losses at the gene ends were 0 bases for V and 0 bases for J; bases not matched to a gene: 1.

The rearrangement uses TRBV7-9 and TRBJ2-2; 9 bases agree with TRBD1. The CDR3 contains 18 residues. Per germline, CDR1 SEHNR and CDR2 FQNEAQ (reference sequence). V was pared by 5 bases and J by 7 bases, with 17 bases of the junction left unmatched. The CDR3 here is CASSIQPSTGGRHGELFF. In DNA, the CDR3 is TGTGCCAGCAGCATCCAACCTAGCACAGGGGGCCGTCACGGGGAGCTGTTTTTT.

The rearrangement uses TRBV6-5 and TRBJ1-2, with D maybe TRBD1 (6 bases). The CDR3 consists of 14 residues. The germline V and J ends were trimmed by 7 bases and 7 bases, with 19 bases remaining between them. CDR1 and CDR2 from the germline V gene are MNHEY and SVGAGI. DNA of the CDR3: TGTGCCAGCAACCAGGGGAAATCGTGGTCTGGCTACACCTTC. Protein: CASNQGKSWSGYTF.